This T cell receptor (beta chain) was captured by sequencing in a study of cytomegalovirus exposure and HLA in healthy donors (dated by TCRdb to 2015 to 2018). Looking at the study overall: An earlier analysis of fewer than 750 of the donors reported approximately 260 Gb of sequence data and 90 million to 120 million unique TCR beta sequences obtained from approximately 180 million T cells. To decide whether each TCR beta V gene segment behaved as functional or pseudogenic, an earlier analysis of some 570 of the donors relied on high-throughput TCR beta sequencing. Both class I and class II loci were covered by HLA typing, at four-digit resolution. Several DR-DQ haplotypes were handled as single units for association and clustering because linkage in the cohort was strong. A later genetic analysis took genome-wide SNP genotypes for about three fifths of the 666 donors and used that subset as a discovery cohort. The number of typed donors differed by locus: 629-630 for A, B, C, DRB1 and DQB1; approximately 540 for DQA1; 600 to 610 for DPA1; and 400 to 480 for DPB1. To study patterns of TCR occurrence, a later analysis re-analyzed previously published TCR beta repertoires from 666 donors and added high-resolution HLA genotyping. In the later analysis, no new phenotypic data were used to find candidate immune exposures; instead, reliance was placed on TCR beta sequences and their occurrence across donors. The study aimed to test whether signatures of past pathogen exposure could be identified by cataloging public T cell receptors. All discovery cohort repertoires had been generated on a single sequencing platform. About 280 gigabases of sequencing data and approximately 85 million unique TCR sequences were included in an early release covering 550 to 650 HLA-typed donors. Donor age, sex, ethnicity and CMV serostatus were compiled together with the repertoire data. On average, 235,054 unique TCR beta nucleotide sequences were sequenced per donor among a few hundred genotyped donors of the cohort, with roughly 20% of those sequences being non-productive. Of the 350 to 450 genotyped donors, 65% to 90% were placed in the genetic ancestry cluster associated with self-reported Caucasian donors. A separate validation cohort of more than 100 different subjects was used in addition to the 666-subject first cohort. The study profiled the T cell repertoires of hundreds of subjects by immunosequencing and related them to cytomegalovirus serostatus. To predict cytomegalovirus infection status, the study brought together high-throughput TCR immunosequencing, statistical association of individual TCRs with disease status, and machine learning. The paper's findings and limits, for the study overall: In a later analysis, the rate of TCR association differed among HLA loci, with DRB1 alleles having the most associated TCRs and HLA-C alleles having the fewest. Immune exposure information for the cohort was limited to CMV serostatus. Because HLA typing was missing for some donors at each locus, association tests included only the typed subset. Broadly in line with IMGT annotations, most TCR beta V segments showed up in productive rearrangements about 87% or about 30% of the time in an earlier analysis of 587 of the donors. Only TCR beta chains were sequenced in this cohort, and the absence of alpha or paired-chain data limited detectable features. In a later analysis, several top co-occurrence clusters were reported to appear linked to parvovirus B19, influenza, CMV and Epstein-Barr virus. According to a later analysis, most CMV-associated TCR beta chains appeared to be HLA-restricted, and the HLA associations seemed to be driven largely by CMV exposure. A further reported finding was that TCR beta sequences accurately predicted the HLA-A and HLA-B alleles for most subjects in the first cohort. According to the authors, the approach could potentially be generalized to other disease states and immunological phenotypes. In vitro tests confirmed that a few of the cytomegalovirus-associated TCR beta chains recognize cytomegalovirus antigens. In a later analysis, 16,951 TCR beta sequences were associated with specific HLA alleles at a false discovery rate of 0.05. The study gave a list of 150 to 200 TCR beta chains associated with cytomegalovirus. Correlated functional status among segregating V segments might be attributable to linkage disequilibrium, but an unknown experimental factor could not be ruled out. An association between a missense DCLRE1C variant and V-gene and J-gene trimming of TCR beta chains was found in a later genetic analysis and replicated in an independent cohort. Most TCR sequences were seen in very few donors, while some public TCRs were found in many individuals. Because the 87-base-pair reads could not distinguish some IMGT-functional V segments, including TRBV6-2 and TRBV6-3, those segments were excluded. Compared with equally common non-associated chains, HLA-associated TCR beta chains in a later analysis were more clonally expanded and had lower generation probabilities. A later genetic analysis reported fewer N-insertions in productive TCRs among donors in an Asian-associated ancestry cluster than the roughly 700-donor mean. The sequencing pipeline was judged likely to have produced a cluster of highly shared sequence variants as a technical artifact. The classifier was reported to diagnose cytomegalovirus status with high specificity and sensitivity in both the original cohort and the validation cohort. Sequencing depth was assumed to be roughly uniform across donors in the presence/absence analyses, though that assumption may not hold. Strong co-occurrence of HLA alleles, especially DR and DQ, made assigning TCR associations to individual alleles difficult. The earlier analysis of about 600 of the donors excluded around 17 rarely observed V segments, including chromosome 9 orphons, because counts were too low.

This clone was counted a single time. What this receptor recognizes is not known. The germline gene is not matched at one end of the junction; a read error may be the cause. CDR1 and CDR2 are read off the germline V gene as MDHEN and SYDVKM. The cysteine opens and the phenylalanine closes a CDR3 of 8 amino acids. The entry retains the CDR3 DNA only, 24 bases that are in frame from base 1. Library prep was done by the immunoSEQ multiplex PCR assay. For the multiplex PCR, a mixture combining 60 forward primers for TCR Vbeta segments and 13 reverse primers for TCR Jbeta segments was used. The CDR3 region of rearranged TCR beta genes was amplified from genomic DNA by a multiplex PCR assay. Amplified TCR beta libraries were sequenced as 87-base-pair reads on the Illumina HiSeq System. Per the original workflow: A later analysis tallied 70 million to 100 million unique TCR beta chains across the 550 to 850 repertoires, and some 12 million of those chains were shared by two or more donors. A nearest-neighbor algorithm error-corrected the raw reads and collapsed the reads into unique sequences, merging closely related sequences to remove PCR and sequencing errors. Alignment of CDR3 sequences to IMGT reference sequences was used to assign V, D and J gene segments. For a sequence to be retained, a match of at least six nucleotides to both a V gene segment and a J gene segment was required. Rearrangements were called productive when the CDR3 lacked stop codons and stayed in frame with V and J; all others were non-productive. Following IMGT convention, CDR3 was defined as the stretch from the second conserved V-encoded cysteine to the conserved J-encoded phenylalanine. In an earlier analysis of approximately 500 of the donors, sequences lacking an unambiguous match to a single V gene segment were excluded. In an earlier analysis of around 590 of the donors, a V segment was called functional when productive rearrangements were above 56.7%, and segregating when the standard deviation between donors exceeded 5%. A statistical classification framework was developed to diagnose cytomegalovirus status using the catalog of TCR beta chain sequences. V and J gene assignment, in a later analysis, came from comparing TCR nucleotide sequences with IMGT/GENE-DB human TR gene sequences. In a later analysis, CDR3 sequences and most-parsimonious VDJ recombination scenarios were assigned using the TCRdist pipeline. In a later analysis, every TCR beta chain was defined by the combination of its CDR3 amino acid sequence and its V-gene family, and reads without a unique V-gene family were dropped. A later analysis removed 550 to 700 highly shared, low-generation-probability nucleotide sequences to deal with suspected cross-contamination and a sequencing artifact. A later analysis calculated a clonal expansion index for each public chain from normalized within-repertoire ranks of inferred template counts. In a later analysis, generation probabilities were computed using a VDJ recombination model fitted to out-of-frame rearrangements, and the results were checked against IGoR. Hypergeometric tests were used in a later analysis to score TCR-TCR, TCR-HLA and TCR-CMV co-occurrence, with a repertoire-size bias correction applied to the TCR pairs. False discovery rates were estimated in a later analysis by permuting HLA or CMV assignments 20 times. In a later analysis, co-occurring TCRs were grouped using DBSCAN, and TCRdist sequence similarity was added for clustering within HLA-allele-positive subsets. Repertoires with fewer than 30,000 or more than 120,000 public chains, plus five repertoires with anomalous nucleotide sharing, were excluded from co-occurrence clustering. TCRdb retrieved this table from immuneACCESS and kept in-frame rearrangements only. Not all clones are present; in checked studies, unresolved V genes account for under half, and no reason is known for the remainder. V and J calls and clone size are copied from that table; D and trimming were computed from the DNA. This sample lists over 150,000 clones; 68% were detected once. Of the sample, 1.3% to 1.5% is held by the ten largest clones.

The cohort was made up of around 720 healthy bone marrow donors. Cohort members were all nominally healthy when sampled, although unrecorded immune exposures were likely present. The donor was CMV seronegative and was included in the group of a few hundred seronegative cohort members. Each donor provided a peripheral blood sample, and peripheral blood mononuclear cells were used for TCR beta sequencing. The Qiagen DNeasy Blood Extraction Kit was used to extract genomic DNA from the blood cell samples. The source of this sequence is a middle-aged man in good health and CMV-seronegative. Sequencing was performed on PBMCs. The V and J genes are TRBV28 and TRBJ1-2; perhaps TRBD1 is the D gene, with 6 bases matching. The CDR3 loop reads CAIPEGGF. The sequenced DNA: TGTGCCATCCCCGAGGGGGGGTTC.